The next 2 T cell receptor beta chains were all read from a single sample in a study of T cells after yellow fever vaccination. Via MiXCR, TCRdb re-called the 5' RACE reads, giving one row per CDR3 protein. The table has more than 300,000 distinct CDR3 sequences, around 7.3% seen once. This material consisted of PBMCs, taken about 41 days after the first yellow fever vaccination. These receptors were taken from a man between 18 and 35 years old who received the YFV17D yellow fever vaccine.

This clonotype was seen a handful of times. V usage is TRBV7-2 and J usage is TRBJ2-4; 9 bases line up with TRBD2. The CDR3 runs to 16 residues. Germline values: CDR1 SGHTA, CDR2 FQGNSA. Unmatched junction bases numbered 5, after V lost 1 base and J lost 4 bases. CDR3 sequence (DNA): TGTGCCAGCAGCTTAGTTGCGGGGGGGGTAAAAAACATTCAGTACTTC. Protein: CASSLVAGGVKNIQYF.

V and J are TRBV9 and TRBJ1-2; 7 positions match TRBD1. The CDR3 is 13 residues long. V lost 4 bases, J lost 6 bases, and 6 bases stayed unmatched. CDR1 is SGDLS, CDR2 YYNGEE, per germline. CDR3 in amino acids: CASSPQGTDGYTF. The DNA of the CDR3 is TGTGCCAGCAGCCCACAGGGGACGGATGGCTACACCTTC.